One and the same sample provided the 27 T cell receptor beta chains below, sequenced in a study of blood T cell repertoires in COVID-19. The data were produced by immunoSEQ multiplex PCR, yet TCRdb's version contains in-frame clones alone and is incomplete. The profile shows roughly 240,000 clones, approximately 88% of them singletons. Specimen: PBMCs or T cells enriched from blood (not recorded which). The receptors derive from a woman aged 40 to 50 with acute COVID-19.

V gene TRBV6-5 combines with J gene TRBJ1-1; a possible D gene is TRBD1 (6 bases). V lost 2 bases to trimming and J lost 12 bases, with 10 bases between them. Germline loops: CDR1 MNHEY, CDR2 SVGAGI. The CDR3 runs to 11 residues. CDR3 sequence (DNA): TGTGCCAGCAGTTACGCAGGGGAAACTTTCTTT. Translated: CASSYAGETFF.

The chain has TRBV29-1 and TRBJ1-2; D gene uncertain. V was trimmed by 1 base and J by 1 base, leaving 7 bases between them. Germline CDR1 is SQVTM and CDR2 is ANQGSEA. The length of the CDR3 is 13 residues. The CDR3 region has the DNA TGCAGCGTTGAAGGAGGAGATAACTATGGCTACACCTTC. Protein product: CSVEGGDNYGYTF.

The V and J genes are TRBV12-3 or TRBV12-4 and TRBJ1-2; D is perhaps TRBD1 (5 bases). The CDR3 extends over 13 amino acids. Trimming stripped 6 bases from V and 8 bases from J, with 16 bases between. CDR3 DNA: TGTGCCAGCAGACCGGAGGGGTCCGGAGGCTACACCTTC. Its protein is CASRPEGSGGYTF.

The chain uses TRBV19 and TRBJ1-5, with a possible D match to TRBD1 (6 bases). The V end was cut by 6 bases, the J end by 2 bases, with 17 bases between. Germline V gene data show CDR1 as LNHDA and CDR2 as SQIVND (reference sequence). The length of the CDR3 is 16 residues. CDR3 coding DNA: TGTGCCAGTAGCCCCCTTAGACCAGGGGGCAATCAGCCCCAGCATTTT. This encodes CASSPLRPGGNQPQHF.

The chain carries TRBV25-1 and TRBJ1-6; TRBD1 agrees at 9 bases. V dropped 2 bases and J dropped 9; count of bases not matched to a gene: 5. The CDR3 covers 15 residues. Germline V CDR1 and CDR2: MGHDK, SYGVNS. CDR3 nucleotide sequence: TGTGCCAGCAGTGAAAGAACAGGGGGCGGTTCACCCCTCCACTTT. It specifies CASSERTGGGSPLHF. Full variable domain (remainder filled in from reference TRBV25-1 and TRBJ1-6): EADIYQTPRYLVIGTGKKITLECSQTMGHDKMYWYQQDPGMELHLIHYSYGVNSTEKGDLSSESTVSRIRTEHFPLTLESARPSHTSQYLCASSERTGGGSPLHFGNGTRLTVT.

The chain is built from TRBV6-4 and TRBJ2-7, with 9 bases that match TRBD2. This CDR3 is built from 16 residues. Per the germline V gene, CDR1 is MRHNA and CDR2 is SNTAGT. The trim removed 8 bases at V and 0 bases at J, leaving 11 bases unmatched. As DNA, the CDR3 is TGTGCCAGCGAGGGATGGAGTAGCGGGAGCTCCTACGAGCAGTACGTC. It specifies CASEGWSSGSSYEQYV.

The chain carries TRBV7-2 and TRBJ1-2; the D gene is possibly TRBD1 (6 bases). This CDR3 is built from 15 residues. V was shortened by 5 bases and J by 0 bases, with 13 bases between the two germline ends. The germline V gene has CDR1 SGHTA and CDR2 FQGNSA. The CDR3 DNA sequence: TGTGCCAGCAGCCATACAGGGCCAGCTAACTATGGCTACACCTTC. Translating gives CASSHTGPANYGYTF.

A word on this clone: Other nucleotide sequences in the sample specify the same CDR3. In DNA form, the CDR3 reads TGTGCCAGCAGTTACAGGGGGACTGAAGCTTTCTTT. It encodes CASSYRGTEAFF. The chain couples TRBV2 to TRBJ1-1; 8 nucleotides agree with TRBD1. Germline assignment: CDR1 SNHLY and CDR2 FYNNEI. The junction had 1 base not matched to a gene; V was cut back by 5 bases and J by 5 bases. The CDR3 contains 12 residues. The entire variable domain, with the rest obtained from reference TRBV2 and TRBJ1-1, is as follows: EPEVTQTPSHQVTQMGQEVILRCVPISNHLYFYWYRQILGQKVEFLVSFYNNEISEKSEIFDDQFSVERPDGSNFTLKIRSTKLEDSAMYFCASSYRGTEAFFGQGTRLTVV.

V usage is TRBV6-5 and J usage is TRBJ1-2; no reliable D call. V was clipped by 5 bases and J by 7 bases, with 11 bases between them. The germline V gene encodes CDR1 MNHEY and CDR2 SVGAGI. The length of the CDR3 is 12 residues. CDR3 loop: CASSSYPPGYTF. The DNA for the CDR3 is TGTGCCAGCAGTAGCTACCCCCCTGGCTACACCTTC.

The rearrangement uses TRBV7-2 and TRBJ1-2; no firm D call. CDR1 is SGHTA, CDR2 FQGNSA, per germline. The CDR3 runs to 14 residues. V was clipped by 1 base and J by 2 bases, with 8 bases between them. This chain's CDR3 is CASSLGPGNYGYTF. Written as DNA, the CDR3 is TGTGCCAGCAGCTTAGGCCCAGGAAACTATGGCTACACCTTC. The full variable domain, rest sourced from reference TRBV7-2 and TRBJ1-2, is GAGVSQSPSNKVTEKGKDVELRCDPISGHTALYWYRQSLGQGLEFLIYFQGNSAPDKSGLPSDRFSAERTGGSVSTLTIQRTQQEDSAVYLCASSLGPGNYGYTFGSGTRLTVV.

V usage is TRBV6-5 and J usage is TRBJ1-1, with a weak D call TRBD1 (5 bases). CDR3 size: 11 residues. Trimming stripped 4 bases from V and 6 bases from J, with 6 bases between. Germline V gene data show CDR1 as MNHEY and CDR2 as SVGAGI. Written as DNA, the CDR3 is TGTGCCAGCAGTTGGGGGGCTGAAGCTTTCTTT. This codes for CASSWGAEAFF.

This clone occurred once. This chain joins TRBV7-2 and TRBJ1-2; D may be TRBD1 (6 bases). Germline V lookup: CDR1 SGHTA, CDR2 FQGNSA. This CDR3 region has 14 residues. The V end lost 4 bases, the J end lost 8 bases, and 17 bases lay between the germline ends. The CDR3 bases are TGTGCCAGCAGCTCATACTCACAGGGCGGGGGCTACACCTTC. Protein product: CASSSYSQGGGYTF.

The chain is built from TRBV9 and TRBJ1-1; the match to TRBD1 covers 10 bases. The J segment lost 4 bases and the V segment lost 4 bases, leaving 4 bases of the junction unmatched. Germline values: CDR1 SGDLS, CDR2 YYNGEE. The CDR3 has 14 residues. The CDR3 DNA sequence: TGTGCCAGCAGCCCCTGGGACAGGGGCACTGAAGCTTTCTTT. This encodes CASSPWDRGTEAFF.

The V gene is TRBV23-1, the J gene TRBJ2-2; 7 positions agree with TRBD2. TRBV23-1 counts as an open reading frame of uncertain function. The CDR3 covers 18 residues. V shed 0 bases, J shed 4 bases, and the junction held 11 bases outside the gene matches. Here the CDR3 DNA reads TGCGCCAGCAGTCAATCTAGAGGCGGGAGATCGGGCACCGGGGAGCTGTTTTTT. Its translation: CASSQSRGGRSGTGELFF.

The rearrangement links TRBV5-4 to TRBJ2-2, with TRBD1 matching 7 bases. CDR1 and CDR2 from the germline V gene are SGHNT and YYREEE (reference sequence). The CDR3 runs 16 residues. J lost 3 bases, V lost 2 bases, and 7 bases had no gene match. The CDR3 DNA follows: TGTGCCAGCAGCTTTGGGACAGTGAGTGACACCGGGGAGCTGTTTTTT. Its protein is CASSFGTVSDTGELFF.

This chain uses TRBV7-9 with TRBJ2-1; D possibly corresponds to TRBD2 (6 bases). CDR1 is SEHNR and CDR2 is FQNEAQ in the germline V gene (reference sequence). The ends were cut back, 1 base at V and 5 bases at J, with 12 bases in the middle. The CDR3 spans 15 residues. In DNA form, the CDR3 reads TGTGCCAGCAGCTTAGTAGGAGGGGTGGACAATGAGCAGTTCTTC. It yields the protein CASSLVGGVDNEQFF.

CDR3 residues: CASSDAGGGYNSPLHF. CDR3 bases: TGTGCCAGCAGTGACGCAGGGGGCGGCTATAATTCACCCCTCCACTTT. The V and J genes are TRBV2 and TRBJ1-6; 8 nucleotides line up with TRBD1. Germline-derived CDR1 and CDR2 are SNHLY and FYNNEI. The CDR3 sequence is 16 residues long. After removal of 3 bases from V and 3 bases from J, the junction contained 4 bases not matched to a gene.

The chain has TRBV18 and TRBJ2-3; TRBD1 might be the D (6 bases). Germline loops: CDR1 KGHSH, CDR2 LQKENI. This CDR3 spans 16 amino acids. V lost 3 bases and J 3 bases, leaving 16 bases between the germline ends. CDR3 residues: CASSPPTGYSTDTQYF. CDR3 coding DNA: TGTGCCAGCTCACCCCCTACAGGGTACTCAACAGATACGCAGTATTTT.

In the case of this clone: A much bigger clone sits one base away, suggesting this may be a read error. This chain uses TRBV7-6 with TRBJ2-2; 9 nucleotides match TRBD2. Germline assignment: CDR1 SGHVS and CDR2 FNYEAQ. CDR3 length: 15 amino acids. In DNA, the CDR3 is TGTGCCAACAGCTTAAGTAGCGGGAGTAGCGGGGAGCTGTTTTTT. Protein sequence: CANSLSSGSSGELFF.

The chain employs TRBV7-2 and TRBJ2-3; 8 nucleotides match TRBD1. The germline V gene has CDR1 SGHTA and CDR2 FQGNSA. The CDR3 is 14 residues long. J lost 4 bases, V lost 3 bases, and 3 bases had no gene match. Here the CDR3 DNA reads TGTGCCAGCAGCTTGACAGGGGCGGCAGATACGCAGTATTTT. Protein: CASSLTGAADTQYF.

This rearrangement joins TRBV29-1 to TRBJ1-6; 7 bases match TRBD1. From germline, CDR1 is SQVTM and CDR2 ANQGSEA. The V segment lost 7 bases and the J segment 3 bases; nucleotides outside the gene matches: 3. The CDR3 has 13 residues. CDR3 sequence reads: CSGNRGYNSPLHF. The CDR3 nucleotides are TGCAGCGGGAACAGGGGCTATAATTCACCCCTCCACTTT.

J is TRBJ1-1 and V is TRBV7-2, with 8 nucleotides matching TRBD1. The CDR3 extends over 15 amino acids. Germline CDR1 SGHTA, CDR2 FQGNSA. V lost 1 base, J lost 1 base, and 2 bases stayed unmatched. The CDR3 loop reads CASSLVGTGNTEAFF. CDR3 in DNA: TGTGCCAGCAGCTTAGTCGGGACAGGGAACACTGAAGCTTTCTTT. The variable domain in full, with the rest retrieved from reference TRBV7-2 and TRBJ1-1, is GAGVSQSPSNKVTEKGKDVELRCDPISGHTALYWYRQSLGQGLEFLIYFQGNSAPDKSGLPSDRFSAERTGGSVSTLTIQRTQQEDSAVYLCASSLVGTGNTEAFFGQGTRLTVV.

The chain uses TRBV7-2 and TRBJ1-3, with a weak D call TRBD1 (5 bases). The V gene's germline CDR1 is SGHTA and CDR2 FQGNSA. CDR3 length: 16 amino acids. The germline V and J ends were trimmed by 3 bases and 2 bases, with 14 bases remaining between them. The CDR3 DNA reads TGTGCCAGCAGCTTTTACGGACAAGAGCCTGGAAACACCATATATTTT. Residues: CASSFYGQEPGNTIYF. The full variable domain, its missing parts supplied by reference TRBV7-2 and TRBJ1-3, is GAGVSQSPSNKVTEKGKDVELRCDPISGHTALYWYRQSLGQGLEFLIYFQGNSAPDKSGLPSDRFSAERTGGSVSTLTIQRTQQEDSAVYLCASSFYGQEPGNTIYFGEGSWLTVV.

This sequence joins TRBV6-2 or TRBV6-3 and TRBJ2-7; the match to TRBD1 covers 8 bases. Germline CDR1 and CDR2: MNHEY and SVGEGT. The ends lost 0 bases at V and 6 bases at J; junction bases unmatched: 7. The CDR3 sequence is 15 residues long. As DNA, the CDR3 is TGTGCCAGCAGTTACTCGGGGACAGGAGGGATCGAGCAGTACTTC. As protein: CASSYSGTGGIEQYF.

The chain links TRBV18 to TRBJ2-5; D is unresolved. Per the germline V gene, CDR1 is KGHSH and CDR2 is LQKENI. This CDR3 has 15 residues. V was clipped by 0 bases and J by 6 bases, with 14 bases between them. The CDR3 loop reads CASSPPSTSRQTQYF. The CDR3 nucleotides read TGTGCCAGCTCACCACCGAGTACCTCTAGGCAGACCCAGTACTTC.

The V call is TRBV5-1, the J call TRBJ2-1; 8 positions agree with TRBD1. V shed 5 bases, J shed 6 bases, and the junction held 10 bases outside the gene matches. This CDR3 is 15 amino acids long. From germline, CDR1 is SGHRS and CDR2 YFSETQ. The CDR3 DNA reads as TGCGCCAGCAGTAAAGGGACAGGTCCCTTCAATGAGCAGTTCTTC. Protein sequence: CASSKGTGPFNEQFF.

The V gene is TRBV4-1, the J gene TRBJ1-6; D ambiguous. Deletions cut 1 base from V and 5 bases from J, with 9 bases between. Germline V gene data show CDR1 as MGHRA and CDR2 as YSYEKL. The CDR3 is 15 amino acids. CDR3 nucleotide sequence: TGCGCCAGCAGCCAAGTGACACCAAATAATTCACCCCTCCACTTT. Its protein is CASSQVTPNNSPLHF.